These 11 T cell receptor beta chains originate from one sample sequenced in a study of CD8 T cells in ankylosing spondylitis (dated 2017 in TCRdb). Beyond this particular receptor, the publication reports: Blood from ankylosing spondylitis patients appeared to be characterized by a TCR beta motif made up of several highly homologous amino acid variants.

For these TCRs, the target antigens are not known. The library was made by 5' RACE. Sequenced on an Illumina HiSeq 2500. The public reads were reanalyzed by TCRdb: fastp trimming at Q25, MiXCR alignment, in-frame beta chains only. Each entry merges the rows of one CDR3 protein and shows their most common DNA and genes. Here the sample has fewer than 750,000 distinct CDR3 sequences; under 20% occur a single time. Jointly, the top ten make up 19% of the sample. Sequencing input: blood, either unsorted or a sorted T cell fraction (not recorded which). The receptors stem from a male donor with ankylosing spondylitis.

This clonotype was counted a few times. The chain uses TRBV2 and TRBJ2-5; the D gene could be TRBD1 or TRBD2 (5 bases each). Germline assignment: CDR1 SNHLY and CDR2 FYNNEI. This CDR3 comprises 14 residues. Between the trimmed V and J ends, which lost 1 base and 4 bases, there was a span of 10 bases. CDR3 sequence (DNA): TGTGCCAGCAGTGAAGATGAGGGGAGAGAGACCCAGTACTTC. Residues: CASSEDEGRETQYF.

This clonotype was seen just once. The chain links TRBV20-1 to TRBJ2-5, with 11 positions matching TRBD2. The CDR3 runs to 13 residues. Germline lookup yields CDR1 DFQATT and CDR2 SNEGSKA (reference sequence). The V and J ends lost 5 bases and 5 bases, in that order; junction bases with no gene match: 4. The CDR3 here is CSASPSGGETQYF. DNA of the CDR3: TGCAGTGCTTCCCCTAGCGGGGGGGAGACCCAGTACTTC.

The chain has TRBV5-5 and TRBJ2-7; D not certain. With 5 bases removed from V and 5 bases from J, the gap between germline ends came to 14 bases. The CDR3 runs to 13 residues. Germline CDR1 and CDR2: SGHKS and YYEKEE (reference sequence). CDR3 coding DNA: TGTGCCAGCAGGCCCGATGTGGGAAACGAGCAGTACTTC. This translates into CASRPDVGNEQYF.

This clonotype was seen a handful of times. The V gene is TRBV10-3, the J gene TRBJ1-4; D is ambiguous. CDR1 is ENHRY and CDR2 is SYGVKD in the germline V gene. There are 12 residues in the CDR3. Trimming took 8 bases from V and 4 from J, leaving 8 bases between them. The CDR3 reads CAISGNNEKLFF. As DNA, the CDR3 is TGTGCCATCTCCGGGAATAATGAAAAACTGTTTTTT.

V and J are TRBV28 and TRBJ1-4; D unresolved. Per germline, CDR1 MDHEN and CDR2 SYDVKM. The CDR3 extends over 16 amino acids. Between the trimmed V and J ends, which lost 0 bases and 2 bases, there was a span of 10 bases. In DNA form, the CDR3 reads TGTGCCAGCAGTTTATGGGACGGGAGGACTAATGAAAAACTGTTTTTT. It yields the protein CASSLWDGRTNEKLFF.

This clonotype was seen a few times. This chain links TRBV29-1 with TRBJ2-1; 10 nucleotides align to TRBD1. The length of the CDR3 is 14 residues. The V gene's germline CDR1 is SQVTM and CDR2 ANQGSEA. V gave up 6 bases and J gave up 2 bases; unmatched junction bases: 4. The CDR3 sequence is CSVGGQGAYNEQFF. The DNA of the CDR3 is TGCAGCGTAGGAGGACAGGGGGCCTACAATGAGCAGTTCTTC.

A few counts support this clonotype. The chain recombines TRBV6-5 with TRBJ1-3; D is ambiguous. This CDR3 is 15 amino acids long. V was cut by 0 bases and J by 4 bases, with 10 bases left in between. CDR1 is MNHEY, CDR2 SVGAGI, per germline. The CDR3 DNA is TGTGCCAGCAGTTACTCCGAGGAAATCGGAAACACCATATATTTT. Translated, it gives CASSYSEEIGNTIYF.

The sample holds a few counts of this clonotype. The V call is TRBV7-9, the J call TRBJ1-2; TRBD1 aligns across 8 bases. CDR3 size: 14 residues. V was clipped by 5 bases and J by 4 bases; unmatched bases: 6. In germline, CDR1 is SEHNR, CDR2 FQNEAQ (reference sequence). In nucleotides, the CDR3 is TGTGCCAGCAGCCCAGGGGGCGCGAGCTATGGCTACACCTTC. Its protein product is CASSPGGASYGYTF.

There are a few counts of this clonotype. The chain recombines TRBV9 with TRBJ2-3, with D perhaps TRBD1 or TRBD2 (5 bases each). The V gene's germline CDR1 is SGDLS and CDR2 YYNGEE. The CDR3 loop spans 16 amino acids. The V and J ends lost 0 bases and 1 base respectively, with 12 bases between them. DNA for the CDR3: TGTGCCAGCAGCGTAGGAGTGAGAGGGGGCACAGATACGCAGTATTTT. Amino acid sequence: CASSVGVRGGTDTQYF. Based on the CDR3 plus reference TRBV9 and TRBJ2-3, the full variable domain is DSGVTQTPKHLITATGQRVTLRCSPRSGDLSVYWYQQSLDQGLQFLIQYYNGEERAKGNILERFSAQQFPDLHSELNLSSLELGDSALYFCASSVGVRGGTDTQYFGPGTRLTVL.

The V call is TRBV11-2, the J call TRBJ1-1; D is unclear. Trimming shortened V by 4 bases and J by 0 bases, and 6 bases separated the two germline ends. The CDR3 consists of 13 residues. CDR1 SGHAT and CDR2 FQNNGV come from the germline V gene. The CDR3 bases are TGTGCCAGCAGCTCAGCACTGAACACTGAAGCTTTCTTT. It encodes CASSSALNTEAFF.

This clonotype came up a few times. The rearrangement uses TRBV7-9 and TRBJ2-1; possibly TRBD1 or TRBD2 for D (5 bases each). V lost 1 base and J lost 12, with 10 bases in between. Germline CDR1 reads SEHNR; CDR2 reads FQNEAQ (reference sequence). This CDR3 is built from 12 residues. The CDR3 protein is CASSLVGARQFF. In DNA form, the CDR3 reads TGTGCCAGCAGCTTAGTCGGGGCGCGGCAGTTCTTC.